There are a few counts of the clone carrying this T cell receptor beta chain. What it binds is unknown. Other DNA variants within this sample encode the same CDR3. The source of the sample is a study of shared clonotypes between healthy human individuals. Study-wide results and caveats: Generation of non-shared clonotypes was less probable than generation of clonotypes shared by all four donors.

Using immunoSEQ multiplex PCR, the repertoire was profiled, and TCRdb retains in-frame clones only, with some absent. Here the sample spans around 600,000 clones, 85% to 95% being singletons. Naive CD8 populations comprised CD45RO-negative cells positively selected for CCR7, excluding terminally differentiated effector memory CD45RA+ cells. Sequenced material: naive CD8+ T cells sorted from blood. This sequence originates from a woman aged 25 to 39 in good health.

The CDR3 sequence: CASSYGSSGNTIYF. The CDR3 DNA reads as TGTGCCAGCAGTTACGGCAGCTCTGGAAACACCATATATTTT. The chain joins TRBV6-5 to TRBJ1-3; D is ambiguous. The germline CDR1 and CDR2 sequences are MNHEY and SVGAGI. V shed 2 bases and J shed 0 bases, with 5 bases lying between them. This CDR3 spans 14 amino acids.